The entry that follows covers one T cell receptor (beta chain) sequence. Amplification of TCR beta CDR3 regions used RNA transcripts. The authors performed first-round RT-PCR with HTBI primers and then a second-round multiplex PCR. TCRdb redid the calling of the multiplex PCR reads with MiXCR, one entry per CDR3 protein. The sample contains 600,000 to 950,000 distinct CDR3 sequences, roughly 41% of which appear only once. Germline CDR1 MGHDK, CDR2 SYGVNS. This CDR3 has 16 amino acids. Trimming took off 5 bases at V and 8 bases at J, with 22 bases between the two ends. These data belong to a study of Graves' ophthalmopathy and Graves' hyperthyroidism.

This TCR was recovered from an adult man with Graves' ophthalmopathy. Sequencing input: peripheral blood. The J gene is TRBJ1-5, the V gene TRBV25-1; no definite D call. As DNA, the CDR3 is TGTGCCAGCAGTTTGATTGCTACAGTTATTAGGGAGCCCCAGCATTTT. It yields the protein CASSLIATVIREPQHF. The full variable domain, with the rest looked up from reference TRBV25-1 and TRBJ1-5, is EADIYQTPRYLVIGTGKKITLECSQTMGHDKMYWYQQDPGMELHLIHYSYGVNSTEKGDLSSESTVSRIRTEHFPLTLESARPSHTSQYLCASSLIATVIREPQHFGDGTRLSIL.